The 16 T cell receptor beta chains below all came from one sample that was sequenced in a study of blood T cell repertoires in COVID-19. Sequenced by immunoSEQ multiplex PCR; TCRdb stores in-frame clones only, minus some. Seen here are 150,000 or so clones, roughly 81% observed once, and the top ten hold about 5.6%. The sequenced sample consisted of peripheral blood. These receptors all come from a woman aged 45-65 years with COVID-19, enrolled during active disease.

The chain combines TRBV7-9 with TRBJ2-4; 9 nucleotides align to TRBD1. CDR1 and CDR2 (germline): SEHNR, FQNEAQ (reference sequence). J was trimmed by 6 bases and V by 5 bases; bases with no gene match: 5. The CDR3 runs 14 residues. CDR3 sequence reads: CASSRQGETNIQYF. In nucleotides, the CDR3 is TGTGCCAGCAGCCGACAGGGGGAAACAAACATTCAGTACTTC. The whole variable domain, filled in from reference TRBV7-9 and TRBJ2-4, reads DTGVSQNPRHKITKRGQNVTFRCDPISEHNRLYWYRQTLGQGPEFLTYFQNEAQLEKSRLLSDRFSAERPKGSFSTLEIQRTEQGDSAMYLCASSRQGETNIQYFGAGTRLSVL.

This chain links TRBV12-3 or TRBV12-4 with TRBJ2-7, with 11 bases aligning to TRBD2. The V segment lost 3 bases and the J segment 12 bases; nucleotides outside the gene matches: 4. The CDR3 totals 12 residues. DNA for the CDR3: TGTGCCAGCAGTTTTGGGACTAGCGGTCCGTACTTC. Its translation is CASSFGTSGPYF.

CDR3 loop: CASSSGVAEAFF. In DNA form, the CDR3 reads TGTGCCAGCAGTTCAGGGGTGGCTGAAGCTTTCTTT. This chain joins TRBV28 and TRBJ1-1; possibly TRBD1 for D (6 bases). Germline CDR1 MDHEN, CDR2 SYDVKM. The CDR3 length is 12 residues. V gave up 4 bases and J gave up 6 bases, with 9 bases separating them.

CDR3 protein: CATSSLPTYEQYF. The CDR3 nucleotides read TGTGCCACCAGCAGCCTCCCTACCTACGAGCAGTACTTC. The genes are TRBV15 and TRBJ2-7, with D unclear. CDR1 LNHNV and CDR2 YYDKDF come from the germline V gene (reference sequence). The CDR3 runs 13 residues. Trimming removed 3 bases from V and 2 bases from J, with 8 bases in between.

The chain employs TRBV7-2 and TRBJ2-7; D is perhaps TRBD2 (6 bases). V was pared by 2 bases and J by 3 bases, with 20 bases between. This CDR3 region has 17 residues. CDR1 and CDR2 (germline): SGHTA, FQGNSA. CDR3 DNA: TGTGCCAGCAGCTTATTGGGGGGTCGGACAACTGGCTACGAGCAGTACTTC. Its translation is CASSLLGGRTTGYEQYF.

The J gene is TRBJ1-2, the V gene TRBV28; 9 bases map to TRBD1. The V and J ends lost 6 bases and 6 bases, in that order; junction bases with no gene match: 11. The germline gives CDR1 MDHEN, CDR2 SYDVKM. The CDR3 length is 15 residues. In DNA form, the CDR3 reads TGTGCCAGCAGCCAAGGGACAGGGAGTCTCGATGGCTACACCTTC. It encodes CASSQGTGSLDGYTF.

V usage is TRBV27 and J usage is TRBJ2-7, with TRBD1 matching 10 bases. This CDR3 is 14 amino acids long. After removal of 3 bases from V and 5 bases from J, the junction contained 4 bases not matched to a gene. Germline loops: CDR1 MNHEY, CDR2 SMNVEV (reference sequence). This CDR3 reads CASSLGQGINEQYF. CDR3 sequence (DNA): TGTGCCAGCAGTTTGGGACAGGGGATAAACGAGCAGTACTTC.

This clone was seen once. V usage is TRBV6-2 or TRBV6-3 and J usage is TRBJ1-1, with D possibly matching TRBD1 (6 bases). The CDR3 is 15 residues long. In germline, CDR1 is MNHEY, CDR2 SVGEGT. V was cut by 4 bases and J by 1 base, with 13 bases left in between. CDR3 protein: CASSLPGHQNTEAFF. CDR3 bases: TGTGCCAGCAGTTTGCCGGGACACCAGAACACTGAAGCTTTCTTT.

This clone showed up just once. The chain carries TRBV5-5 and TRBJ2-5, with D hard to call. Trimming left V 0 bases short and J 0 bases short, with 15 bases between. The CDR3 sequence is 17 residues long. Looked up from germline, CDR1 is SGHKS and CDR2 is YYEKEE (reference sequence). The CDR3 is CASSLGVGGPYQETQYF. The DNA of the CDR3 is TGTGCCAGCAGCTTGGGAGTAGGCGGCCCGTACCAAGAGACCCAGTACTTC.

The CDR3 region is CASSPMTGGSEKLFF. In nucleotides, the CDR3 is TGTGCCAGCAGTCCTATGACAGGGGGGTCTGAAAAACTGTTTTTT. The rearrangement links TRBV27 to TRBJ1-4; 9 positions match TRBD1. From germline, CDR1 is MNHEY and CDR2 SMNVEV (reference sequence). The J segment lost 7 bases and the V segment lost 5 bases, leaving 8 bases of the junction unmatched. CDR3 size: 15 residues.

The rearrangement uses TRBV2 and TRBJ1-1, with TRBD1 identical over 8 bases. Germline V lookup: CDR1 SNHLY, CDR2 FYNNEI. J lost 11 bases, V lost 5 bases, and 13 bases had no gene match. There are 14 residues in the CDR3. CDR3 in DNA: TGTGCCAGCAGTCTACAAGGACAGGGAAGAGGGGCTTTCTTT. Protein sequence: CASSLQGQGRGAFF.

The CDR3 reads CASSLGTGTAKLFF. The DNA for the CDR3 is TGCGCCAGCAGCTTGGGGACAGGGACGGCAAAACTGTTTTTT. The rearrangement joins TRBV5-1 to TRBJ1-4; 8 nucleotides match TRBD1. Germline-derived CDR1 and CDR2 are SGHRS and YFSETQ. The CDR3 contains 14 residues. The trim removed 0 bases at V and 10 bases at J, leaving 5 bases unmatched. Based on the CDR3 plus reference TRBV5-1 and TRBJ1-4, the full variable domain is KAGVTQTPRYLIKTRGQQVTLSCSPISGHRSVSWYQQTPGQGLQFLFEYFSETQRNKGNFPGRFSGRQFSNSRSEMNVSTLELGDSALYLCASSLGTGTAKLFFGSGTQLSVL.

V is TRBV18 and J is TRBJ2-7, with D perhaps matching TRBD1 (6 bases). Germline V gene lookup returns CDR1 KGHSH and CDR2 LQKENI. Between the trimmed V and J ends, which lost 0 bases and 4 bases, there was a span of 13 bases. The CDR3 contains 15 residues. The chain's CDR3 is CASSPPTGSTYEQYF. CDR3 coding DNA: TGTGCCAGCTCACCACCCACAGGGTCAACTTACGAGCAGTACTTC.

This clone was seen just once. The rearrangement links TRBV28 to TRBJ2-3, with 14 positions matching TRBD2. J was trimmed by 2 bases and V by 3 bases; bases with no gene match: 13. CDR3 size: 20 residues. Germline loops: CDR1 MDHEN, CDR2 SYDVKM. CDR3 sequence reads: CASSFLGTSGGGVATDTQYF. The CDR3 nucleotides are TGTGCCAGCAGTTTCCTCGGGACTAGCGGGGGCGGCGTAGCCACAGATACGCAGTATTTT.

CDR3 protein: CASSPPTSQGPSREQYF. Here the CDR3 DNA reads TGTGCCAGCTCACCACCGACGTCACAGGGGCCCTCTAGGGAGCAGTACTTC. V is TRBV18 and J is TRBJ2-7; 7 nucleotides match TRBD1. The CDR3 runs to 17 residues. J was trimmed by 7 bases and V by 0 bases; bases with no gene match: 15. Germline CDR1 and CDR2: KGHSH and LQKENI.

This clone was detected only once. The same CDR3 also results from other DNA sequences found in this sample. The chain employs TRBV7-9 and TRBJ1-5; no clear D gene. The CDR3 runs 14 residues. V lost 5 bases, J lost 4 bases, and 12 bases lay in between. The germline CDR1 and CDR2 sequences are SEHNR and FQNEAQ (reference sequence). CDR3 coding DNA: TGTGCCAGCAGCCCTGGGCAGGCTAATCAGCCCCAGCATTTT. Translated: CASSPGQANQPQHF.